This T cell receptor (beta chain) originates from a study of siplizumab effects on memory and regulatory T cells. Sequencing used immunoSEQ multiplex PCR; TCRdb keeps in-frame clones, though not all of them. The table includes approximately 82,000 clones, approximately 86% detected once. This clone was detected ten times or more. Its antigen is unidentified. This likely comes from a read error, as the CDR3 has no conserved phenylalanine or tryptophan at its end. Because the CDR3's place on the DNA is in doubt, the DNA is left out and the CDR3 is given as listed by TCRdb. Distinct nucleotide sequences in the sample also encode this CDR3. The study, taken as a whole, reports: With siplizumab, Treg-derived clones averaged roughly 62% of mappable alloreactive CD4+ clones, versus about 25% in controls.

The CDR3 numbers 13 amino acids, ends counted. Germline CDR1 SGDLS, CDR2 YYNGEE. This clonotype was sampled from a human donor in good health. The chain combines TRBV9 with TRBJ1-2; the table's D call TRBD1 went unverified against the DNA. Sequenced material: Tregs sorted from blood. The CDR3 sequence is CASIRDRGPPRPS.